These 14 T cell receptor beta chains originate from one sample sequenced in a study of T cells after posttransplantation cyclophosphamide. Busulfan-fludarabine conditioning, marrow transplant, and cyclophosphamide on days +3 and +4 were administered. TCRdb's copy holds only in-frame clones and misses some; the assay was immunoSEQ multiplex PCR. The table has roughly 19,000 clones, about nine tenths seen once. The input for sequencing was PBMCs, taken after allogeneic stem cell transplant with posttransplant cyclophosphamide. These receptors were taken from a female patient aged 40-50 years who received an allogeneic stem cell transplant from a related donor, was CMV-positive, and had no GVHD. The graft donor may have contributed some T cells.

This chain links TRBV30 with TRBJ2-7; 7 bases are a match to TRBD1. The CDR3 totals 15 residues. The germline CDR1 and CDR2 sequences are GTSNPN and SVGIG (reference sequence). The V gene end was trimmed by 3 bases and the J gene end by 3 bases; junction bases not matched to a gene: 11. CDR3 residues: CAWSRRQGGSYEQYF. The CDR3 DNA sequence: TGTGCCTGGAGCCGAAGACAGGGTGGGAGCTACGAGCAGTACTTC.

The rearrangement uses TRBV29-1 and TRBJ2-7; 9 bases align to TRBD1. The CDR3 extends over 12 amino acids. V trimming: 4 bases; J trimming: 9 bases; junction bases outside the gene matches: 7. Germline V gene data show CDR1 as SQVTM and CDR2 as ANQGSEA. The CDR3 loop reads CSVVGTGKGQYF. CDR3 coding DNA: TGCAGCGTTGTGGGGACAGGGAAAGGGCAGTACTTC.

The chain carries TRBV4-2 and TRBJ2-6; D perhaps matches TRBD2 (6 bases). From germline, CDR1 is LGHNA and CDR2 YNFKEQ. This CDR3 region has 18 residues. With 0 bases removed from V and 0 bases from J, the gap between germline ends came to 12 bases. The CDR3 DNA reads as TGTGCCAGCAGCCAAGAGTTACTGGGGGGCTCTGGGGCCAACGTCCTGACTTTC. Its protein is CASSQELLGGSGANVLTF.

The CDR3 region is CASRRQGHDGYTF. CDR3 nucleotide sequence: TGTGCCAGCAGGCGACAGGGGCACGATGGCTACACCTTC. This chain links TRBV6-1 with TRBJ1-2, with 8 bases matching TRBD1. The CDR3 runs 13 residues. Trimming took 6 bases from V and 6 from J; bases not matched to a gene: 6. CDR1 and CDR2 (germline): MNHNS, SASEGT.

DNA of the CDR3: TGCGCCAGCAGCCGTGGGACTAGCGGGACCCAAGAGACCCAGTACTTC. This codes for CASSRGTSGTQETQYF. V usage is TRBV4-1 and J usage is TRBJ2-5; 13 bases map to TRBD2. The CDR3 extends over 16 amino acids. The germline V gene encodes CDR1 MGHRA and CDR2 YSYEKL. Germline trimming cut 4 bases from V and 1 base from J; bases unmatched to any gene: 3.

This clone was counted once. The V and J genes are TRBV28 and TRBJ2-2; D may be TRBD1 (5 bases). Per germline, CDR1 MDHEN and CDR2 SYDVKM. The CDR3 totals 17 residues. V was shortened by 6 bases and J by 6 bases, with 23 bases between the two germline ends. CDR3 DNA sequence: TGTGCCAGCAGGTTTAATTTGGTCAGGGCGAAAGCCGGGGAGCTGTTTTTT. This sequence encodes CASRFNLVRAKAGELFF.

V and J are TRBV11-2 and TRBJ2-7; TRBD2 matches 11 bases. Germline trimming cut 1 base from V and 2 bases from J; bases unmatched to any gene: 10. This CDR3 has 18 amino acids. Germline CDR1 reads SGHAT; CDR2 reads FQNNGV. In nucleotides, the CDR3 is TGTGCCAGCAGCTTAGTTGGGACTAGCGGAGTGGGCGCCTACGAGCAGTACTTC. Its translation: CASSLVGTSGVGAYEQYF.

This chain connects TRBV28 to TRBJ1-5, with D perhaps TRBD1 (5 bases). The V and J ends lost 8 bases and 2 bases respectively, with 13 bases between them. The CDR3 sequence is 14 residues long. CDR1 and CDR2 from the germline V gene are MDHEN and SYDVKM. Here the CDR3 reads CASWGGTGNQPQHF. CDR3 sequence (DNA): TGTGCCAGCTGGGGGGGTACGGGCAATCAGCCCCAGCATTTT.

This clone was observed a handful of times. The chain is built from TRBV10-3 and TRBJ1-3, with D tentatively TRBD1 (6 bases). Trimming left V 2 bases short and J 0 bases short, with 8 bases between. Germline V lookup: CDR1 ENHRY, CDR2 SYGVKD. The CDR3 is 15 residues long. CDR3 nucleotide sequence: TGTGCCATCAGTGAGGACAGGACCTCTGGAAACACCATATATTTT. Translating gives CAISEDRTSGNTIYF.

CDR3 nucleotides: TGTGCCAGCAGTGCCCCGTTGGACTACATCGTTTCCTACGAGCAGTACTTC. Protein product: CASSAPLDYIVSYEQYF. V and J are TRBV6-4 and TRBJ2-5; tentative D call: TRBD2 (6 bases). The end of the DNA is better explained by TRBJ2-7, so the J call may be wrong. The length of the CDR3 is 17 residues. Per germline, CDR1 MRHNA and CDR2 SNTAGT.

This chain uses TRBV28 with TRBJ1-5; D is undetermined. CDR3 length equals 12 residues. The germline V and J ends were trimmed by 5 bases and 6 bases, with 8 bases remaining between them. Per the germline V gene, CDR1 is MDHEN and CDR2 is SYDVKM. The CDR3: CASSPSSQPQHF. The CDR3 region has the DNA TGTGCCAGCAGTCCCTCCAGTCAGCCCCAGCATTTT.

V gene TRBV4-1 combines with J gene TRBJ1-6; 8 nucleotides agree with TRBD1. CDR1 and CDR2 from the germline V gene are MGHRA and YSYEKL. The CDR3 consists of 17 residues. V gave up 3 bases and J gave up 3 bases; unmatched junction bases: 7. The CDR3 region is CASSQSGTGVYNSPLHF. The CDR3 DNA follows: TGCGCCAGCAGCCAGTCCGGGACAGGAGTCTATAATTCACCCCTCCACTTT.

The rearrangement joins TRBV7-2 to TRBJ2-1; a weak D match, TRBD2 (6 bases). Germline V gives CDR1 SGHTA, CDR2 FQGNSA. The CDR3 has 15 amino acids. V shed 1 base and J shed 8 bases, with 15 bases lying between them. The CDR3, as DNA: TGTGCCAGCAGCTTAGGGGGCGGGGTCTGGGATGAGCAGTTCTTC. Amino acids: CASSLGGGVWDEQFF.

The chain recombines TRBV30 with TRBJ2-1; unclear D gene. V was cut by 0 bases and J by 6 bases, with 3 bases left in between. The CDR3 length is 11 residues. Germline values: CDR1 GTSNPN, CDR2 SVGIG (reference sequence). CDR3 residues: CAWSVVNEQFF. The CDR3 DNA reads TGTGCCTGGAGTGTCGTCAATGAGCAGTTCTTC.